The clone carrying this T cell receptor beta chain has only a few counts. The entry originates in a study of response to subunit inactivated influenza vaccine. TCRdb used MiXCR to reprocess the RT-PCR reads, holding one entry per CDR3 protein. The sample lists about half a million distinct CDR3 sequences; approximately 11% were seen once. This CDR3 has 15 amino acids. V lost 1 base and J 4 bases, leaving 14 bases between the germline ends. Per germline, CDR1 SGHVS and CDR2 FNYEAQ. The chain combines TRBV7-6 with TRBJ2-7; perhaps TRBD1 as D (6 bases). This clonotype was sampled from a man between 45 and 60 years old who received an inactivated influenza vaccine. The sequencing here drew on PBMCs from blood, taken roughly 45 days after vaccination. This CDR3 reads CASSLGAERGYEQYF. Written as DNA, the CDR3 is TGTGCCAGCAGCTTAGGGGCGGAGAGGGGGTACGAGCAGTACTTC.